Following are 22 T cell receptor beta chains from one sample sequenced in a study of OX40 agonist ivuxolimab in advanced cancers. Here immunoSEQ multiplex PCR was the method, and the copy in TCRdb shows in-frame clones only, minus some. This sample yields about 110,000 clones, of which around nine tenths are seen a single time; 0.48% belongs to the top ten. The sequencing used CD4+ or CD8+ T cells sorted from blood, collected in a trial of the OX40 agonist ivuxolimab. All receptors derive from an adult with an advanced solid tumor such as melanoma, head and neck, liver or kidney cancer.

The chain is built from TRBV19 and TRBJ1-3, with D tentatively TRBD1 (5 bases). There are 13 residues in the CDR3. The germline V gene has CDR1 LNHDA and CDR2 SQIVND (reference sequence). Between the trimmed V and J ends, which lost 4 bases and 4 bases, there was a span of 8 bases. CDR3 coding DNA: TGTGCCAGTAGTAGGGGGTCCGGAAACACCATATATTTT. Residues: CASSRGSGNTIYF.

This clone showed up just once. The CDR3 here is CATSRDNGGGLAGGLAFDEQFF. The CDR3, as DNA: TGTGCCACCAGCAGAGATAATGGCGGCGGACTAGCGGGGGGGCTAGCGTTCGATGAGCAGTTCTTC. This chain uses TRBV15 with TRBJ2-1, with 15 bases identical to TRBD2. The CDR3 loop spans 22 amino acids. The ends lost 0 bases at V and 8 bases at J; junction bases unmatched: 20. Germline CDR1 is LNHNV and CDR2 is YYDKDF (reference sequence). The complete variable domain, with remaining parts taken from reference TRBV15 and TRBJ2-1, reads DAMVIQNPRYQVTQFGKPVTLSCSQTLNHNVMYWYQQKSSQAPKLLFHYYDKDFNNEADTPDNFQSRRPNTSFCFLDIRSPGLGDTAMYLCATSRDNGGGLAGGLAFDEQFFGPGTRLTVL.

This clone was counted once. V is TRBV7-9 and J is TRBJ1-6, with D unclear. CDR3 length: 15 amino acids. Trimming removed 4 bases from V and 0 bases from J, with 7 bases in between. Germline CDR1 SEHNR, CDR2 FQNEAQ (reference sequence). CDR3 DNA sequence: TGTGCCAGCAGCTGGGAGAGCTCCTATAATTCACCCCTCCACTTT. Translation: CASSWESSYNSPLHF.

The chain recombines TRBV5-5 with TRBJ2-3; D ambiguous. The germline V and J ends were trimmed by 0 bases and 0 bases, with 11 bases remaining between them. The V gene's germline CDR1 is SGHKS and CDR2 YYEKEE (reference sequence). This CDR3 comprises 16 residues. The CDR3 sequence: CASSLAGFASTDTQYF. The CDR3 region has the DNA TGTGCCAGCAGCTTGGCCGGGTTCGCTAGCACAGATACGCAGTATTTT.

This rearrangement joins TRBV6-6 to TRBJ1-3; D remains ambiguous. From germline, CDR1 is MNHNY and CDR2 SVGAGI (reference sequence). V was trimmed by 6 bases and J by 0 bases, leaving 9 bases between them. This CDR3 comprises 14 residues. CDR3 sequence reads: CASRGLSSGNTIYF. In DNA, the CDR3 is TGTGCCAGCAGGGGATTAAGCTCTGGAAACACCATATATTTT.

The chain links TRBV20-1 to TRBJ2-5; D uncertain. Germline V CDR1 and CDR2: DFQATT, SNEGSKA (reference sequence). The CDR3 has 10 residues. Trimming shortened V by 7 bases and J by 1 base, and 4 bases separated the two germline ends. DNA for the CDR3: TGCAGTGGGTCCCAAGAGACCCAGTACTTC. This codes for CSGSQETQYF.

In this sample, this clone turned up once. The CDR3 coding sequence is TGTGCCAGCAGTTCCCAAGCGAGGGCGTCTGACAATGAGCAGTTCTTC. Translating it yields CASSSQARASDNEQFF. The chain links TRBV6-5 to TRBJ2-1; D perhaps matches TRBD2 (5 bases). The CDR3 has 16 residues. Trimming removed 4 bases at V and 5 bases at J, with 18 bases between. In germline, CDR1 is MNHEY, CDR2 SVGAGI.

The chain recombines TRBV5-6 with TRBJ1-3, with a tentative D call TRBD1 (5 bases). The CDR3 sequence is 14 residues long. Germline-derived CDR1 and CDR2 are SGHDT and YYEEEE. V lost 4 bases and J lost 3, with 11 bases in between. The CDR3 DNA sequence: TGTGCCAGCAGCCCGGCGGGGGGTGGAAACACCATATATTTT. Its protein product is CASSPAGGGNTIYF. Full variable domain (remainder filled in from reference TRBV5-6 and TRBJ1-3): DAGVTQSPTHLIKTRGQQVTLRCSPKSGHDTVSWYQQALGQGPQFIFQYYEEEERQRGNFPDRFSGHQFPNYSSELNVNALLLGDSALYLCASSPAGGGNTIYFGEGSWLTVV.

This clone was seen just once. The V call is TRBV19, the J call TRBJ1-5; D gene uncertain. The CDR3 is 13 amino acids. The germline gives CDR1 LNHDA, CDR2 SQIVND (reference sequence). Trimming pared 3 bases from V and 5 bases from J, leaving 8 bases between. CDR3 DNA: TGTGCCAGTAGTATTGAAGAGGATCAGCCCCAGCATTTT. Amino acids: CASSIEEDQPQHF.

The rearrangement links TRBV10-1 to TRBJ2-2, with 7 bases aligning to TRBD1. The ends lost 3 bases at V and 6 bases at J; junction bases unmatched: 1. This CDR3 has 13 residues. Per germline, CDR1 WNHNN and CDR2 SYGVQD (reference sequence). CDR3 in DNA: TGCGCCAGCAGTGATGACAGGGCCGGGGAGCTGTTTTTT. It encodes CASSDDRAGELFF.

The chain joins TRBV6-6 to TRBJ1-3, with D possibly being TRBD1 (5 bases). Trimming took off 6 bases at V and 4 bases at J, with 16 bases between the two ends. This CDR3 comprises 15 residues. Germline-derived CDR1 and CDR2 are MNHNY and SVGAGI (reference sequence). CDR3 nucleotides: TGTGCCAGCAGGGGGAGGGACCGAGGGGGAAACACCATATATTTT. This gives the protein CASRGRDRGGNTIYF.

This clone was detected once. V usage is TRBV7-9 and J usage is TRBJ1-1; TRBD1 is a possible D gene (6 bases). This CDR3 has 14 amino acids. Looked up from germline, CDR1 is SEHNR and CDR2 is FQNEAQ (reference sequence). The V and J ends lost 5 bases and 0 bases respectively, with 10 bases between them. The CDR3 coding sequence is TGTGCCAGCAGCCGGGACACCATGAACACTGAAGCTTTCTTT. This sequence encodes CASSRDTMNTEAFF.

The CDR3 reads CASSFGGWGLAGETQYF. The CDR3 nucleotides read TGTGCCAGCAGCTTCGGTGGGTGGGGTTTAGCGGGAGAGACCCAGTACTTC. The chain employs TRBV7-2 and TRBJ2-5, with 7 bases that match TRBD2. Germline CDR1 SGHTA, CDR2 FQGNSA. The CDR3 totals 17 residues. Trimming cost V 3 bases and J 4 bases; bases outside gene matches: 14.

The chain uses TRBV7-2 and TRBJ2-1, with 9 bases lining up with TRBD2. Germline lookup yields CDR1 SGHTA and CDR2 FQGNSA. V gave up 0 bases and J gave up 9 bases; unmatched junction bases: 6. The CDR3 is 15 amino acids. DNA for the CDR3: TGTGCCAGCAGCTTAGCTCGCGGGGGGGCGCCTGAGCAGTTCTTC. Its protein product is CASSLARGGAPEQFF.

This clone was observed a handful of times. The chain links TRBV11-3 to TRBJ1-1; 7 bases are shared with TRBD1. This CDR3 contains 15 residues. From germline, CDR1 is SGHNT and CDR2 YENEEA. V shed 5 bases, J shed 1 base, and the junction held 7 bases outside the gene matches. CDR3 sequence (DNA): TGTGCCAGCAGCACCCACAGGGGAGCGAACACTGAAGCTTTCTTT. Residues: CASSTHRGANTEAFF.

The chain carries TRBV4-1 and TRBJ2-7; 11 nucleotides agree with TRBD1. This CDR3 is 17 amino acids long. CDR1 is MGHRA, CDR2 YSYEKL, per germline. Trimming took 0 bases from V and 2 from J; bases not matched to a gene: 6. This CDR3 is CASSQDRGTGGTYEQYF. DNA of the CDR3: TGCGCCAGCAGCCAAGATCGGGGGACAGGGGGAACCTACGAGCAGTACTTC.

The chain uses TRBV6-5 and TRBJ1-3; D remains ambiguous. Germline CDR1 reads MNHEY; CDR2 reads SVGAGI. Trimming took 4 bases from V and 2 from J, leaving 6 bases between them. The CDR3 loop spans 13 amino acids. This chain's CDR3 is CASSLRAGNTIYF. The CDR3 DNA follows: TGTGCCAGCAGTTTGAGGGCTGGAAACACCATATATTTT.

This clone was detected only a few times. Sequence at one end of the junction differs from germline and may be a read error. V gene TRBV5-4 combines with J gene TRBJ1-6; D not certain. CDR1 and CDR2 from the germline V gene are SGHNT and YYREEE (reference sequence). The length of the CDR3 is 16 residues. The CDR3 protein is CATSPQEALDNSPLHF. The DNA of the CDR3 is TGTGCCACCAGCCCCCAGGAGGCGTTAGATAATTCACCCCTCCACTTT.

The chain recombines TRBV7-2 with TRBJ2-5, with no clear D. Germline assignment: CDR1 SGHTA and CDR2 FQGNSA. V gave up 1 base and J gave up 5 bases, with 5 bases separating them. The CDR3 contains 12 residues. For the CDR3, the DNA is TGTGCCAGCAGCTTAGGCAGGGAGACCCAGTACTTC. Translation gives CASSLGRETQYF.

The gene calls are TRBV28 and TRBJ1-3, with D unresolved. Germline assignment: CDR1 MDHEN and CDR2 SYDVKM. Trimming took 7 bases from V and 0 from J, leaving 4 bases between them. This CDR3 has 12 amino acids. In DNA form, the CDR3 reads TGTGCCAGCACAGGCTCTGGAAACACCATATATTTT. This gives the protein CASTGSGNTIYF.

In this sample, this clone turned up a few times. The gene calls are TRBV7-2 and TRBJ2-7; 8 bases map to TRBD2. The V and J ends lost 0 bases and 2 bases, in that order; junction bases with no gene match: 12. CDR1 SGHTA and CDR2 FQGNSA come from the germline V gene. The CDR3 has 18 amino acids. CDR3 protein: CASSLAGPAAGEAYEQYF. The CDR3 DNA reads TGTGCCAGCAGCTTAGCGGGACCGGCAGCGGGGGAAGCCTACGAGCAGTACTTC. Combining the CDR3 with reference TRBV7-2 and TRBJ2-7 gives the whole variable domain GAGVSQSPSNKVTEKGKDVELRCDPISGHTALYWYRQSLGQGLEFLIYFQGNSAPDKSGLPSDRFSAERTGGSVSTLTIQRTQQEDSAVYLCASSLAGPAAGEAYEQYFGPGTRLTVT.

The rearrangement uses TRBV28 and TRBJ2-1; D is possibly TRBD1 or TRBD2 (5 bases each). The V and J ends lost 2 bases and 9 bases respectively, with 14 bases between them. The V gene's germline CDR1 is MDHEN and CDR2 SYDVKM. This CDR3 is 14 amino acids long. CDR3 in DNA: TGTGCCAGCAGTTTACCCCGGGGCGTTGGTGAGCAGTTCTTC. This gives the protein CASSLPRGVGEQFF. The full variable domain, in which reference TRBV28 and TRBJ2-1 provide the parts outside the CDR3, is DVKVTQSSRYLVKRTGEKVFLECVQDMDHENMFWYRQDPGLGLRLIYFSYDVKMKEKGDIPEGYSVSREKKERFSLILESASTNQTSMYLCASSLPRGVGEQFFGPGTRLTVL.